This T cell receptor beta chain was identified during a study of cytomegalovirus exposure and HLA in healthy donors. The CDR3 is 16 amino acids. The V end was cut by 0 bases, the J end by 4 bases, with 13 bases between. Germline V CDR1 and CDR2: LNHNV, YYDKDF (reference sequence). General observations from the study: There were over 150 TCR beta chains listed as cytomegalovirus-associated. Rare TCR sequences predominated, though certain public TCRs were found in many donors. The finding came from a later analysis; first-cohort TCR clusters tended to co-occur in the 110 or so validation repertoires.

Concerning this clone: The antigen remains unidentified.

These donors were members of the roughly 110-subject validation cohort, a group separate from the approximately 700-subject first cohort. Assay used: immunoSEQ multiplex PCR; TCRdb lists only in-frame clones, some missing. Counted here are approximately 210,000 clones, around nine tenths occurring once; the ten biggest clones make up roughly 3%. The sequenced material came from PBMCs. This chain links TRBV15 with TRBJ2-1; D is unclear. The source of this sequence is a woman aged 18-29 years in good health and CMV-seronegative. The CDR3 coding sequence is TGTGCCACCAGCAGAGATTTGGGCCAGAATTACAATGAGCAGTTCTTC. Translation: CATSRDLGQNYNEQFF.